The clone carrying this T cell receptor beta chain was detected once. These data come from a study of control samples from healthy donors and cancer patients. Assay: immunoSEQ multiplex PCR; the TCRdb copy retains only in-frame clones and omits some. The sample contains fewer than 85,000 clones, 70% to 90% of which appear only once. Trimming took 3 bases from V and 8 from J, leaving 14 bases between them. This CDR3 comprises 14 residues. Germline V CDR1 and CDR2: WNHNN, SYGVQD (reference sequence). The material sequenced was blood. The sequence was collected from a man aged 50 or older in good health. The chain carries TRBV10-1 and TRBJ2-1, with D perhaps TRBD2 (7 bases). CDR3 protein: CASSEQGGIDEQFF. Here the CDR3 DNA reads TGCGCCAGCAGTGAACAGGGAGGGATCGATGAGCAGTTCTTC.